This entry features one TCR beta chain sequence. Antigen: not known. These data originate in a study of vaccination effects on CD4 cells after COVID-19. Study-wide background: Participants were vaccinated with two doses of either the BNT162b2 or mRNA-1273 vaccine. Study conclusions and caveats: Late after vaccination, infection- and vaccine-induced clones showed marked clonal contraction. Nearly all vaccine-induced clones in healthy recipients recognized only SARS-CoV-2.

Data came from immunoSEQ multiplex PCR; TCRdb stores just in-frame clones and leaves some out. The table records over 55,000 clones, 70% to 85% of them present only once. Looked up from germline, CDR1 is SGHTA and CDR2 is FQGNSA. With V trimmed by 5 bases and J by 2 bases, 5 bases remained unmatched. The CDR3 sequence is 15 residues long. CD4+ T cells specific for antigen were expanded with viral peptide pools by the ViraFEST assay before sequencing. Isolating CD4+ T cells followed more than 9 days of culture. Absence of prior SARS-CoV-2 infection characterized the vaccine recipients, who showed negative nucleocapsid antibodies. In the cultures, half the medium was exchanged for IL-2 medium on days 3 and 7.

The V and J genes are TRBV7-2 and TRBJ1-2; 10 nucleotides align to TRBD1. The clonotype originates from a human donor who received a COVID-19 vaccine. The sequencing used CD4+ T cells from PBMCs cultured with HCoV-OC43 spike peptides, collected before COVID-19 vaccination. Subset in this sample: HCoV-OC43 spike overlapping peptide pool stimulation. CDR3 coding DNA: TGTGCCAGCAGCAAGGGACAGGGGTCGAACTATGGCTACACCTTC. This codes for CASSKGQGSNYGYTF.